This T cell receptor beta chain was sequenced during a study of T cells in Graves' hyperthyroidism and ophthalmopathy. Across the whole study: Once the initial diagnosis was made, peripheral blood was obtained before any treatment.

Germline lookup yields CDR1 DFQATT and CDR2 SNEGSKA (reference sequence). V lost 3 bases and J lost 5; bases outside the gene matches: 9. The CDR3 loop spans 14 amino acids. RNA transcripts served as the template for amplifying TCR beta CDR3 regions. The HTBI primer set served for first-round RT-PCR of the TCR CDR3. A single record per CDR3 protein comes from TCRdb applying MiXCR to the multiplex PCR reads. The sample shows tens of thousands of distinct CDR3 sequences, about 49% of them seen only once. Relative to its sample, this clonotype is medium-sized. The chain joins TRBV20-1 to TRBJ1-2, with TRBD1 matching over 7 bases. This sequence was found in a woman aged 45 to 65 with Graves' hyperthyroidism that later progressed to Graves' ophthalmopathy. What was sequenced was blood. As DNA, the CDR3 is TGCAGTGCTAGCAGGGACAGAATTGAGTATGGCTACACCTTC. Translated: CSASRDRIEYGYTF.